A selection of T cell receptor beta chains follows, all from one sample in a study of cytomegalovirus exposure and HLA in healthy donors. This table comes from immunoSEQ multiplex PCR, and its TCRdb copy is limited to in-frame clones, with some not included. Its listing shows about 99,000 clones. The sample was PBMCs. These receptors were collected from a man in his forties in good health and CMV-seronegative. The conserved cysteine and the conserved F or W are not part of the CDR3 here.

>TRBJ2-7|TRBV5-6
ASSLSGTLSYEQY
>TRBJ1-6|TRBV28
ASAGGAGSPLH
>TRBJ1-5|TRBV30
AWSPSDQPQH
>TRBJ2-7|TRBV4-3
ASSQDPSGRLSEQY
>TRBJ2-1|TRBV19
ASSIDTGVYNEQF
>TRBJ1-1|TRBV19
ASSPGTALGKAF
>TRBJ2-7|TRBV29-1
SVEGRRAAGEQY
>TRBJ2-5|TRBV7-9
ASSPGQQETQY
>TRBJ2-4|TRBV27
ASSLGGSGKNIQY
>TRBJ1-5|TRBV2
ASSETGGRGQPQH
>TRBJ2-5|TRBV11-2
ASSLEGTRRLETQY
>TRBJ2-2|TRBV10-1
ASRPSGPGTGELF
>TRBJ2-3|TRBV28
ASSFLDRGRADTQY
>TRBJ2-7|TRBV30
AWSPGQGFYEQY
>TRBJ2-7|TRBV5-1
ASSLGMSTGVRSYEQY
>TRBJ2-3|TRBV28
ASIQGDRPDTQY
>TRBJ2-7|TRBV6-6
ASSYSMGGREQY
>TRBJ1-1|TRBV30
AWGQTEAF
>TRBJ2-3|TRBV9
ASTLSAGGPGDTQY
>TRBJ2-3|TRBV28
ASSLLLAGVTDTQY
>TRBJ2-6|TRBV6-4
ASSLRGSASGANVLT
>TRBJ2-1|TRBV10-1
ASSDPGLAGEYNEQF
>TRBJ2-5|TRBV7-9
ASSFYDRKETQY